The clone carrying this T cell receptor beta chain has a count of ten or more. Its antigen is as yet unknown. The record originates from a study of early T cells in non-severe SARS-CoV-2 infection. Study information: Bulk RNA isolated from unsorted whole blood underwent sequencing; chains were not paired. Overall study findings and caveats: Anti-spike CD8 responses were favored by VDJdb matching, which missed private and CD4 specificities.

Researchers attached unique molecular identifiers to individual cDNA molecules. MiXCR, applied by TCRdb to the 5' RACE reads, yields one record per CDR3 protein. The sample lists 50,000 or so distinct CDR3 sequences, roughly an eighth occurring once. Germline CDR1 and CDR2: MDHEN and SYDVKM. V was cut by 2 bases and J by 2 bases, with 27 bases left in between. CDR3 length: 20 amino acids. V gene TRBV28 combines with J gene TRBJ1-1; a possible D gene is TRBD1 (5 bases). The sample taken for sequencing was whole blood. This TCR came from an adult who was a healthcare worker with PCR-confirmed SARS-CoV-2 infection or an uninfected control (not recorded which). The CDR3 protein is CASSLIQSQRWTPRNTEAFF. The CDR3 DNA reads as TGTGCCAGCAGTTTAATCCAATCCCAGCGCTGGACACCACGTAACACTGAAGCTTTCTTT.